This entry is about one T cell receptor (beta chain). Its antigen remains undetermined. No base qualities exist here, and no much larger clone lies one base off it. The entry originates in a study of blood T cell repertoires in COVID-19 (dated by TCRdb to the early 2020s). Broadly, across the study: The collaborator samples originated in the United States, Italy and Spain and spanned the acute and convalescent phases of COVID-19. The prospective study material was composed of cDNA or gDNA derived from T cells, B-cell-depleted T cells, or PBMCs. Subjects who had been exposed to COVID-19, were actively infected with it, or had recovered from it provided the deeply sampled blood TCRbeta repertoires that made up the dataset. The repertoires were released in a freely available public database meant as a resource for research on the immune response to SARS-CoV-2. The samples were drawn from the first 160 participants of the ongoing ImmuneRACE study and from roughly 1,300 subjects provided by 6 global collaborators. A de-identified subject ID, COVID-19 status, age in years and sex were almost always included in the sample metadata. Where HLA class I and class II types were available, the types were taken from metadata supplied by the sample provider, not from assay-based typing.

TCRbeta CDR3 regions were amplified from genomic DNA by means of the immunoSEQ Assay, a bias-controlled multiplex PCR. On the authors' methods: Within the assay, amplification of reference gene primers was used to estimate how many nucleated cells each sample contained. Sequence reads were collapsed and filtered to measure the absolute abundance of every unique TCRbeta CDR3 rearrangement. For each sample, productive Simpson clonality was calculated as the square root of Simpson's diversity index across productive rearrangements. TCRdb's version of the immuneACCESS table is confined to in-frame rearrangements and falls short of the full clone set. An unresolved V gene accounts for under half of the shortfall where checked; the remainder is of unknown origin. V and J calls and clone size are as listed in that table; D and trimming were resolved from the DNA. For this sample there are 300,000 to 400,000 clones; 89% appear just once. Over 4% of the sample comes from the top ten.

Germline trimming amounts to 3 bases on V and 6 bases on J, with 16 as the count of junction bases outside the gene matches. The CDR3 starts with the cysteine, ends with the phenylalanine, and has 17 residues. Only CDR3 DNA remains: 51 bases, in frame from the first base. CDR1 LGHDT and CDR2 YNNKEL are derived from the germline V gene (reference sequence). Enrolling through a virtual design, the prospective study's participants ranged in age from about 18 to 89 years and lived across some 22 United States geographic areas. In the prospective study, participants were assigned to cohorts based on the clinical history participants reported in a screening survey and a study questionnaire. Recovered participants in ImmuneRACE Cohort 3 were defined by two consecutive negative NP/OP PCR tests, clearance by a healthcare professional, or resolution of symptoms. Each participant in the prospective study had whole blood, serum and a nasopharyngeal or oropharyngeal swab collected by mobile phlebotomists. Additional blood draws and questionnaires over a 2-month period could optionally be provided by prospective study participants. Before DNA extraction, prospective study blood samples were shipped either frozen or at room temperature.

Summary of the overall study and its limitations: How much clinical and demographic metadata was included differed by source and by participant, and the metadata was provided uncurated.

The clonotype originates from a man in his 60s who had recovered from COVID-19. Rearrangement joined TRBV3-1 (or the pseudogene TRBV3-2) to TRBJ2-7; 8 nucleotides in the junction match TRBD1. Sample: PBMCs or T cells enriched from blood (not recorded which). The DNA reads TGTGCCAGCAGCCACCGAATCCAGGGGGCTAGAACGGGCGAGCAGTACTTC. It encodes CASSHRIQGARTGEQYF.